This T cell receptor beta chain was captured by sequencing in a study of Ad26.COV2.S vaccination and SARS-CoV-2 variants. On the study more broadly: The donor was enrolled in the Ad26.COV2.S arm of the COV1001 trial. Ad26.COV2.S, an intramuscular injection, was given once or twice 56 days apart.

Treatment in this sample: around 19 received Ad26.COV2.S at low or high dose, single or two shots; 5 received placebo; per-sample allocation not given. Samples were taken on day 63 after the first vaccine or placebo injection. Profiling relied on immunoSEQ multiplex PCR, and the TCRdb table lists in-frame clones only, not all of them. The sample carries about 410,000 clones, around 93% recorded once. This sequence originates from a person between 18 and 65 years old who received the Ad26.COV2.S COVID-19 vaccine or a placebo. Sample: peripheral blood, taken in a trial of Ad26.COV2.S vaccine versus placebo.

The CDR3 is CASSHRRGDQQGRGQFF. As DNA, the CDR3 is TGTGCCAGCTCTCATCGACGAGGGGATCAACAGGGAAGAGGTCAGTTCTTC. The chain carries TRBV18 and TRBJ2-1; D is possibly TRBD1 (6 bases). CDR1 KGHSH and CDR2 LQKENI come from the germline V gene. CDR3 length equals 17 residues. V lost 6 bases and J 13 bases, leaving 31 bases between the germline ends.